This TCR beta chain derives from a study of cytomegalovirus exposure and HLA in healthy donors. Unmatched junction bases numbered 6, after V lost 6 bases and J lost 3 bases. From germline, CDR1 is SQVTM and CDR2 ANQGSEA. CDR3 size: 15 residues. Using immunoSEQ multiplex PCR, the repertoire was profiled, and TCRdb retains in-frame clones only, with some absent. The table shows more than 65,000 clones, with approximately 96% occurring only once. The specimen was PBMCs. V and J are TRBV29-1 and TRBJ2-3, with TRBD2 matching 13 bases. This TCR was sampled from a woman under 30 in good health and CMV-seronegative. The CDR3 coding sequence is TGCAGCGTACTAGCGGGAGGGCCTGGTACAGATACGCAGTATTTT. Translating it yields CSVLAGGPGTDTQYF.